The 3 T cell receptor beta chains below all came from one sample that was sequenced in a study of Graves' ophthalmopathy and Graves' hyperthyroidism. RNA served as the template for amplifying TCR beta CDR3 regions. First-round RT-PCR with HTBI primers preceded a second-round multiplex PCR. Using its own MiXCR run on the multiplex PCR reads, TCRdb lists one record per CDR3 protein. The repertoire holds about half a million distinct CDR3 sequences, about an eighth seen once, with more than 8.5% in the top ten. Material: blood. The source of these receptors is a young woman with Graves' ophthalmopathy.

This clonotype was observed a handful of times. This rearrangement joins TRBV3-1 to TRBJ1-1; D is undetermined. The germline V gene encodes CDR1 LGHDT and CDR2 YNNKEL (reference sequence). The length of the CDR3 is 14 residues. Trimming shortened V by 0 bases and J by 6 bases, and 11 bases separated the two germline ends. The DNA of the CDR3 is TGTGCCAGCAGCCAAGAAGTGAGGGCGCCTGAAGCTTTCTTT. It yields the protein CASSQEVRAPEAFF. Drawing the rest from reference TRBV3-1 and TRBJ1-1, the complete variable domain is DTAVSQTPKYLVTQMGNDKSIKCEQNLGHDTMYWYKQDSKKFLKIMFSYNNKELIINETVPNRFSPKSPDKAHLNLHINSLELGDSAVYFCASSQEVRAPEAFFGQGTRLTVV.

This clonotype was seen ten or more times. This chain uses TRBV12-3 or TRBV12-4 with TRBJ1-1; tentative D call: TRBD1 (5 bases). The CDR3 length is 13 residues. V was cut by 8 bases and J by 5 bases, with 15 bases left in between. CDR3 coding DNA: TGTGCCAGCGGCGGGGGGAGGGTGACTGAAGCTTTCTTT. Its protein is CASGGGRVTEAFF.

In its sample, this clonotype was seen many times. The rearrangement links TRBV11-2 to TRBJ2-2; TRBD2 is a possible D gene (6 bases). Between the trimmed V and J ends, which lost 5 bases and 4 bases, there was a span of 14 bases. This CDR3 contains 15 residues. From germline, CDR1 is SGHAT and CDR2 FQNNGV. CDR3 nucleotides: TGTGCCAGCAGCCTGGAGGGGATGGGCACCGGGGAGCTGTTTTTT. This codes for CASSLEGMGTGELFF.